A single sample gave rise to the 29 T cell receptor beta chains below, sequenced in a study of blood T cell dynamics during melanoma immunotherapy. Specified time point: pre-treatment baseline. Method: immunoSEQ multiplex PCR; TCRdb's copy keeps in-frame clones and lacks some. Of approximately 13,000 clones listed, about nine tenths are singletons. The source material was blood, sampled from a patient treated with checkpoint blockade. The receptors shown here come from a human donor with melanoma.

The J gene is TRBJ1-1, the V gene TRBV20-1; D is ambiguous. Germline-derived CDR1 and CDR2 are DFQATT and SNEGSKA (reference sequence). The CDR3 is 11 residues long. V was pared by 3 bases and J by 6 bases, with 8 bases between. This CDR3 is CSASRPPEAFF. The CDR3 coding sequence is TGCAGTGCTAGTCGGCCCCCTGAAGCTTTCTTT.

In regard to this clone: A read error may produce the germline difference seen at one junction end. The chain uses TRBV6-1 and TRBJ2-1; D unclear. Germline assignment: CDR1 MNHNS and CDR2 SASEGT. This CDR3 is built from 15 residues. The CDR3 here is CASSEVTQSYNEQFF. In nucleotides, the CDR3 is TGTGCCAGCAGCGAAGTCACACAGTCCTACAATGAGCAGTTCTTC.

This sequence joins TRBV7-2 and TRBJ2-1, with TRBD1 matching over 8 bases. J gave up 3 bases and V 4 bases, and 11 bases lay outside the gene matches. The germline V gene has CDR1 SGHTA and CDR2 FQGNSA. This CDR3 is 17 amino acids long. CDR3 residues: CASSSKNQGASYNEQFF. In DNA, the CDR3 is TGTGCCAGCAGCTCCAAAAACCAGGGGGCTAGCTACAATGAGCAGTTCTTC. The whole variable domain, remainder taken from reference TRBV7-2 and TRBJ2-1, is GAGVSQSPSNKVTEKGKDVELRCDPISGHTALYWYRQSLGQGLEFLIYFQGNSAPDKSGLPSDRFSAERTGGSVSTLTIQRTQQEDSAVYLCASSSKNQGASYNEQFFGPGTRLTVL.

This chain uses TRBV5-4 with TRBJ2-5; 8 bases match TRBD1. CDR3 length: 16 amino acids. Germline CDR1 and CDR2: SGHNT and YYREEE (reference sequence). The ends lost 2 bases at V and 5 bases at J; junction bases unmatched: 11. The CDR3 coding sequence is TGTGCCAGCAGCTTCTCGATTAGACAGGGGCGGGAGACCCAGTACTTC. Its translation: CASSFSIRQGRETQYF.

The DNA of the CDR3 is TGTGCCAGTAGTATAGGCAGAGCGCAAGAGACCCAGTACTTC. It yields the protein CASSIGRAQETQYF. V and J are TRBV19 and TRBJ2-5; no definite D call. The CDR3 covers 14 residues. The germline V gene has CDR1 LNHDA and CDR2 SQIVND (reference sequence). V lost 1 base, J lost 2 bases, and 8 bases lay in between. The complete variable domain, with remaining parts taken from reference TRBV19 and TRBJ2-5, reads DGGITQSPKYLFRKEGQNVTLSCEQNLNHDAMYWYRQDPGQGLRLIYYSQIVNDFQKGDIAEGYSVSREKKESFPLTVTSAQKNPTAFYLCASSIGRAQETQYFGPGTRLLVL.

This rearrangement joins TRBV6-5 to TRBJ2-2; D is undetermined. Germline V gene lookup returns CDR1 MNHEY and CDR2 SVGAGI. The CDR3 has 16 residues. Trimming cost V 2 bases and J 2 bases, with 12 bases left between them. The CDR3 spells CASSYRFSSNTGELFF. The DNA of the CDR3 is TGTGCCAGCAGTTACCGCTTTTCGAGCAACACCGGGGAGCTGTTTTTT.

This clone was seen a few times. The gene calls are TRBV10-3 and TRBJ2-5; tentative D call: TRBD1 (6 bases). This CDR3 is built from 13 residues. Germline lookup yields CDR1 ENHRY and CDR2 SYGVKD. Between the trimmed V and J ends, which lost 2 bases and 6 bases, there was a span of 10 bases. CDR3 in amino acids: CAISENGDKTQYF. In DNA, the CDR3 is TGTGCCATCAGTGAGAACGGGGACAAGACCCAGTACTTC.

The V gene is TRBV27, the J gene TRBJ1-2, with D unresolved. The CDR3 is 13 amino acids. CDR1 and CDR2 (germline): MNHEY, SMNVEV (reference sequence). V gave up 3 bases and J gave up 7 bases, with 12 bases separating them. CDR3 in amino acids: CASSFSGSRGYTF. CDR3 bases: TGTGCCAGCAGTTTTAGTGGGTCGCGTGGCTACACCTTC.

The rearrangement links TRBV6-5 to TRBJ2-1; no clear D. This CDR3 is 15 amino acids long. Germline loops: CDR1 MNHEY, CDR2 SVGAGI. Trimming stripped 6 bases from V and 0 bases from J, with 12 bases between. CDR3 nucleotides: TGTGCCAGCAGCCCCGACTGGAGCTCCTACAATGAGCAGTTCTTC. Protein: CASSPDWSSYNEQFF.

The chain carries TRBV6-1 and TRBJ1-2; D unresolved. V shed 2 bases and J shed 5 bases, with 15 bases lying between them. There are 15 residues in the CDR3. Germline V gene data show CDR1 as MNHNS and CDR2 as SASEGT. The CDR3 sequence is CASSELHSELYGYTF. The CDR3 DNA reads as TGTGCCAGCAGTGAACTACATTCGGAACTATATGGCTACACCTTC.

V gene TRBV11-2 combines with J gene TRBJ2-5; a weak D match, TRBD1 (6 bases). The CDR3 runs to 14 residues. Germline V CDR1 and CDR2: SGHAT, FQNNGV. V lost 3 bases to trimming and J lost 4 bases, with 12 bases between them. The CDR3 protein is CASSFDRPVETQYF. CDR3 DNA sequence: TGTGCCAGCAGCTTCGACAGGCCCGTAGAGACCCAGTACTTC.

About this clone: Compared with germline, one end of the junction differs, possibly owing to a read error. The chain uses TRBV30 and TRBJ1-1, with D perhaps TRBD1 (5 bases). The length of the CDR3 is 14 residues. The germline V gene has CDR1 GTSNPN and CDR2 SVGIG (reference sequence). CDR3 loop: CAWSPAGLNIEAFF. As DNA, the CDR3 is TGTGCCTGGAGTCCAGCAGGGTTGAACATTGAAGCTTTCTTT. Full variable domain (remainder filled in from reference TRBV30 and TRBJ1-1): SQTIHQWPATLVQPVGSPLSLECTVEGTSNPNLYWYRQAAGRGLQLLFYSVGIGQISSEVPQNLSASRPQDRQFILSSKKLLLSDSGFYLCAWSPAGLNIEAFFGQGTRLTVV.

The chain links TRBV30 to TRBJ1-1; 8 positions agree with TRBD1. The CDR3 runs 13 residues. After removal of 2 bases from V and 4 bases from J, the junction contained 3 bases not matched to a gene. Germline loops: CDR1 GTSNPN, CDR2 SVGIG (reference sequence). CDR3 sequence (DNA): TGTGCCTGGAGTTACAGGGGGGGCACTGAAGCTTTCTTT. Protein: CAWSYRGGTEAFF.

The chain employs TRBV7-2 and TRBJ2-7, with D tentatively TRBD1 or TRBD2 (6 bases each). V was cut by 0 bases and J by 1 base, with 10 bases left in between. Looked up from germline, CDR1 is SGHTA and CDR2 is FQGNSA. This CDR3 is built from 15 residues. CDR3 sequence (DNA): TGTGCCAGCAGCTTAGCGGGGGGCCTATCCTACGAGCAGTACTTC. Translating gives CASSLAGGLSYEQYF.

The V gene is TRBV9, the J gene TRBJ2-2, with D tentatively TRBD1 (6 bases). V was shortened by 3 bases and J by 4 bases, with 16 bases between the two germline ends. Germline V gene lookup returns CDR1 SGDLS and CDR2 YYNGEE. This CDR3 comprises 16 residues. CDR3 nucleotides: TGTGCCAGCAGCGCAGACAGGACTCCGATCACCGGGGAGCTGTTTTTT. Amino acid sequence: CASSADRTPITGELFF.

The chain couples TRBV11-2 to TRBJ1-6; D not resolved. The CDR3 loop spans 15 amino acids. The germline V and J ends were trimmed by 1 base and 10 bases, with 14 bases remaining between them. CDR1 is SGHAT and CDR2 is FQNNGV in the germline V gene. CDR3 DNA sequence: TGTGCCAGCAGCTTAGTTTCATCCCCTAGGTCACCCCTCCACTTT. It is translated as CASSLVSSPRSPLHF.

The rearrangement uses TRBV5-8 and TRBJ1-1; D ambiguous. The germline V gene has CDR1 SGHTS and CDR2 YDEGEE. This CDR3 has 15 residues. Trimming cost V 7 bases and J 7 bases, with 23 bases left between them. The CDR3 DNA reads TGTGCCAGCCCAGAGATAGGTTCTGGGATCGGTGAAGCTTTCTTT. It codes for CASPEIGSGIGEAFF.

The rearrangement joins TRBV23-1 to TRBJ2-3; perhaps TRBD2 as D (6 bases). TRBV23-1 is placed among ORFs of uncertain function. The CDR3 covers 17 residues. The V end lost 0 bases, the J end lost 1 base, and 14 bases lay between the germline ends. The CDR3, as DNA: TGCGCCAGCAGTCAATCGCAGACTAGGGCCCGCACAGATACGCAGTATTTT. As protein: CASSQSQTRARTDTQYF.

The V gene is TRBV7-2, the J gene TRBJ1-2; D remains unclear. Trimming removed 2 bases from V and 6 bases from J, with 4 bases in between. This CDR3 is built from 11 residues. Germline lookup yields CDR1 SGHTA and CDR2 FQGNSA. Here the CDR3 DNA reads TGTGCCAGCAGCTTAATGAATGGCTACACCTTC. Amino acids: CASSLMNGYTF.

The chain is built from TRBV5-1 and TRBJ1-1; D unresolved. The CDR3 is 15 amino acids. The germline V and J ends were trimmed by 0 bases and 5 bases, with 14 bases remaining between them. From germline, CDR1 is SGHRS and CDR2 YFSETQ. The CDR3 DNA reads as TGCGCCAGCAGCTTGGCCGGAGGGTCGAGGACTGAAGCTTTCTTT. Translation: CASSLAGGSRTEAFF.

The chain recombines TRBV7-2 with TRBJ2-3, with TRBD2 matching 10 bases. Germline CDR1 SGHTA, CDR2 FQGNSA. CDR3 length: 17 amino acids. The V segment lost 3 bases and the J segment 0 bases; nucleotides outside the gene matches: 6. CDR3 in amino acids: CASSFTSGDTSTDTQYF. The CDR3 DNA reads TGTGCCAGCAGCTTTACTAGCGGGGATACTAGCACAGATACGCAGTATTTT.

The rearrangement uses TRBV2 and TRBJ2-1; D perhaps matches TRBD1 (6 bases). The CDR3 is made up of 14 amino acids. The germline V gene encodes CDR1 SNHLY and CDR2 FYNNEI. V dropped 4 bases and J dropped 9 bases, with 16 bases sitting between them. CDR3 sequence reads: CASSGGRGTIEQFF. In nucleotides, the CDR3 is TGTGCCAGCAGTGGGGGCAGGGGTACAATTGAGCAGTTCTTC.

This chain uses TRBV7-2 with TRBJ2-3; no firm D call. Germline V lookup: CDR1 SGHTA, CDR2 FQGNSA. The CDR3 loop spans 16 amino acids. Trimming removed 1 base at V and 0 bases at J, with 11 bases between. Here the CDR3 reads CASSLGQLISTDTQYF. DNA for the CDR3: TGTGCCAGCAGCTTAGGCCAGTTAATCAGCACAGATACGCAGTATTTT.

The CDR3 is CASSPRVSLLMQYF. The CDR3, as DNA: TGTGCCAGCAGCCCGAGGGTCTCACTTTTGATGCAGTATTTT. The rearrangement links TRBV27 to TRBJ2-3, with D maybe TRBD2 (5 bases). Looked up from germline, CDR1 is MNHEY and CDR2 is SMNVEV (reference sequence). V was pared by 6 bases and J by 11 bases, with 21 bases between. The CDR3 has 14 amino acids.

The chain recombines TRBV4-1 with TRBJ1-1; D perhaps matches TRBD1 (5 bases). CDR3 length equals 16 residues. In germline, CDR1 is MGHRA, CDR2 YSYEKL. V shed 2 bases and J shed 5 bases, with 18 bases lying between them. The CDR3: CASSQSLLLRGTEAFF. In DNA form, the CDR3 reads TGCGCCAGCAGCCAATCCCTTCTACTCCGGGGGACTGAAGCTTTCTTT.

This chain joins TRBV5-6 and TRBJ1-3; D possibly corresponds to TRBD1 (5 bases). This CDR3 is built from 17 residues. The germline V gene has CDR1 SGHDT and CDR2 YYEEEE. The V end was cut by 0 bases, the J end by 2 bases, with 15 bases between. The DNA of the CDR3 is TGTGCCAGCAGCTTGGCACATGGCAGCAGGGCTGGAAACACCATATATTTT. Translated: CASSLAHGSRAGNTIYF. Together with reference TRBV5-6 and TRBJ1-3, the CDR3 gives the full variable domain: DAGVTQSPTHLIKTRGQQVTLRCSPKSGHDTVSWYQQALGQGPQFIFQYYEEEERQRGNFPDRFSGHQFPNYSSELNVNALLLGDSALYLCASSLAHGSRAGNTIYFGEGSWLTVV.

This rearrangement joins TRBV25-1 to TRBJ1-4, with 7 positions matching TRBD1. Germline CDR1 MGHDK, CDR2 SYGVNS. V shed 2 bases and J 8 bases; nucleotides not matched to a gene: 11. This CDR3 is 16 amino acids long. CDR3 coding DNA: TGTGCCAGCAGTGAAGGGGAGGGGGCGGCTGGAGAAAAACTGTTTTTT. This encodes CASSEGEGAAGEKLFF.

The chain is built from TRBV5-1 and TRBJ2-1, with 7 bases aligning to TRBD1. The germline CDR1 and CDR2 sequences are SGHRS and YFSETQ. This CDR3 comprises 15 residues. Trimming at V came to 3 bases and at J to 3 bases, leaving 6 bases not matched to a gene. CDR3 sequence: CASSSGQADYNEQFF. CDR3 bases: TGCGCCAGCAGCTCTGGACAGGCTGACTACAATGAGCAGTTCTTC.

This clone showed up just once. The V call is TRBV18, the J call TRBJ1-4; possibly TRBD1 for D (5 bases). The CDR3 contains 14 residues. Germline loops: CDR1 KGHSH, CDR2 LQKENI. Trimming left V 5 bases short and J 8 bases short, with 15 bases between. The CDR3 region has the DNA TGTGCCAGCTCAACCGGCGGGGCAGGAGAAAAACTGTTTTTT. This sequence encodes CASSTGGAGEKLFF.